This TCR beta chain derives from a study of blood T cell repertoires in COVID-19. Overall study context: Researchers got acute and convalescent COVID-19 samples from the United States, Italy and Spain. The analysed material was cDNA or gDNA that came from T cells, B-cell-depleted T cells, or PBMCs.

Here immunoSEQ multiplex PCR was the method, and the copy in TCRdb shows in-frame clones only, minus some. The table lists 150,000 to 200,000 clones, about four fifths of them singletons. Trimming took off 2 bases at V and 9 bases at J, with 23 bases between the two ends. This CDR3 has 18 residues. Germline V lookup: CDR1 SEHNR, CDR2 FQNEAQ (reference sequence). This clone was seen a handful of times. V and J are TRBV7-9 and TRBJ1-6; TRBD1 might be the D (5 bases). This TCR came from a woman aged 35 to 49 with COVID-19, enrolled during active disease. The material sequenced was peripheral blood. The CDR3 DNA reads TGTGCCAGCAGCTTACCCTTCAAACAAACCCGCGGGGGTTCACCCCTCCACTTT. Translated: CASSLPFKQTRGGSPLHF.